A single sample gave rise to the 20 T cell receptor beta chains below, sequenced in a study of tumor-infiltrating lymphocytes in primary liver carcinoma. The study co-extracted DNA and RNA from roughly 20-30 mg of unsorted bulk tissue. Making TCR beta cDNA involved around 520 ng total RNA and a constant-region primer. A slightly modified ARM-PCR protocol with three nested multiplex PCR rounds produced these TCR beta libraries. TRBV1-TRBV30 forward primers and a C-beta reverse primer were used in the first two PCR rounds, which each ran for 10 cycles. TCRdb re-called the multiplex PCR reads through MiXCR, storing one row per CDR3 protein. Among about 120,000 distinct CDR3 sequences listed, 55% to 70% were seen once. Sequenced sample: tumor-adjacent normal liver tissue. All receptors come from an older woman with primary liver carcinoma and hepatitis B virus infection.

Concerning this clonotype: A junction end diverges from the germline sequence, so it may reflect a read error. DNA for the CDR3: TGCAGTGGGGTGGGACCGAACACAGGTACGCAGTATTTT. As protein: CSGVGPNTGTQYF. The chain joins TRBV20-1 to TRBJ2-3, with D tentatively TRBD1 or TRBD2 (5 bases each). There are 13 residues in the CDR3. The germline gives CDR1 DFQATT, CDR2 SNEGSKA (reference sequence).

With respect to this clonotype: This CDR3 fails to terminate in the conserved phenylalanine or tryptophan, so it likely reflects a read error. The rearrangement uses TRBV29-1 and TRBJ2-7; TRBD1 matches 8 bases. The CDR3 spans 12 residues. Germline V gene sequence: CDR1 SQVTM, CDR2 ANQGSEA. This CDR3 reads CGVGDRPYEQYS. CDR3 DNA: TGCGGCGTTGGGGACAGGCCATACGAGCAGTACTCC.

With respect to this clonotype: Since a much larger clone is just one base distant, this may be a read error. The chain couples TRBV5-1 to TRBJ2-7; TRBD2 agrees at 7 bases. The germline CDR1 and CDR2 sequences are SGHRS and YFSETQ. V trimming: 6 bases; J trimming: 4 bases; junction bases outside the gene matches: 10. The CDR3 runs 14 residues. The CDR3 is CASNTSGGEYEQYF. The CDR3 bases are TGCGCCAGCAACACGTCGGGGGGAGAGTACGAGCAGTACTTC.

This clonotype was counted only a few times. The chain is built from TRBV5-1 and TRBJ2-1; 10 bases agree with TRBD1. The J segment lost 6 bases and the V segment lost 4 bases, leaving 7 bases of the junction unmatched. Germline V gene data show CDR1 as SGHRS and CDR2 as YFSETQ. The CDR3 runs to 15 residues. CDR3 loop: CASSGGTGEGNEQFF. In DNA, the CDR3 is TGCGCCAGCAGCGGTGGGACAGGGGAAGGCAATGAGCAGTTCTTC.

This clonotype showed up many times. The rearrangement uses TRBV5-1 and TRBJ1-1, with no clear D. CDR3 size: 13 residues. Trimming removed 5 bases at V and 3 bases at J, with 11 bases between. Germline CDR1 and CDR2: SGHRS and YFSETQ. This CDR3 is CASRTVGYTEAFF. CDR3 coding DNA: TGCGCCAGCAGGACCGTGGGTTACACTGAAGCTTTCTTT. The variable domain in full, with the rest retrieved from reference TRBV5-1 and TRBJ1-1, is KAGVTQTPRYLIKTRGQQVTLSCSPISGHRSVSWYQQTPGQGLQFLFEYFSETQRNKGNFPGRFSGRQFSNSRSEMNVSTLELGDSALYLCASRTVGYTEAFFGQGTRLTVV.

Worth noting for this clonotype: A much larger clone differs from this one at a single base, so this may be a read error. The chain joins TRBV7-9 to TRBJ2-7; D ambiguous. Per the germline V gene, CDR1 is SEHNR and CDR2 is FQNEAQ (reference sequence). This CDR3 comprises 12 residues. V shed 5 bases and J shed 5 bases, with 10 bases lying between them. The DNA for the CDR3 is TGTGCCAGCAGCCCCCTTACCCACGAGCAGTACTTC. This encodes CASSPLTHEQYF.

This clonotype was detected only once. It may be a read error: a sequence one base away is much more abundant. V and J are TRBV7-9 and TRBJ1-4; D gene ambiguous. CDR1 and CDR2 from the germline V gene are SEHNR and FQNEAQ (reference sequence). This CDR3 region has 15 residues. Trimming shortened V by 7 bases and J by 6 bases, and 18 bases separated the two germline ends. This chain's CDR3 is CASNLARMRDEKLFF. The CDR3 region has the DNA TGTGCCAGCAACCTAGCGCGGATGCGTGATGAAAAACTGTTTTTT.

Remarks on this clonotype: A clone one base away is much larger, so this may be a read error. The chain uses TRBV28 and TRBJ2-1; D assignment may be TRBD1 or TRBD2 (5 bases each). Germline loops: CDR1 MDHEN, CDR2 SYDVKM. This CDR3 spans 16 amino acids. V was cut by 7 bases and J by 10 bases, with 26 bases left in between. The CDR3 protein is CASTSLSGPSRREQFF. The CDR3, as DNA: TGTGCCAGCACTTCACTTTCGGGACCATCACGCAGGGAGCAGTTCTTC.

This clonotype appeared many times. This chain connects TRBV30 to TRBJ2-7, with 9 bases that match TRBD2. This CDR3 contains 15 residues. The J segment lost 7 bases and the V segment lost 0 bases, leaving 10 bases of the junction unmatched. Germline V CDR1 and CDR2: GTSNPN, SVGIG (reference sequence). In DNA form, the CDR3 reads TGTGCCTGGAGTGTAAGTGTAGCGGGAGCTCGGGAGCAGTACTTC. Amino acids: CAWSVSVAGAREQYF.

This clonotype was detected only a few times. The chain carries TRBV27 and TRBJ1-1; unclear D gene. This CDR3 spans 13 amino acids. In germline, CDR1 is MNHEY, CDR2 SMNVEV (reference sequence). V shed 3 bases and J shed 1 base, with 6 bases lying between them. The CDR3 region has the DNA TGTGCCAGCAGTTTGGGCCAGAACACTGAAGCTTTCTTT. It codes for CASSLGQNTEAFF.

Worth noting for this clonotype: One junction end does not reproduce the germline sequence, and a read error may be involved. This chain joins TRBV15 and TRBJ2-3, with TRBD2 matching 7 bases. Germline values: CDR1 LNHNV, CDR2 YYDKDF (reference sequence). This CDR3 is 14 amino acids long. The CDR3 DNA follows: TGTGTCACCAGCAGTCGGGGGGGCACAGATACGCAGTATTTT. It yields the protein CVTSSRGGTDTQYF.

This clonotype was picked up one time. With a much larger clone just one base away, this may be a read error. The chain has TRBV10-2 and TRBJ2-1; weak D call: TRBD1 (6 bases). This CDR3 spans 13 amino acids. Germline assignment: CDR1 WSHSY and CDR2 SAAADI. CDR3 region: CASSDRGNNGQFF. The CDR3 coding sequence is TGCGCCAGCAGTGACAGGGGAAACAATGGGCAGTTCTTC.

The V and J genes are TRBV6-1 and TRBJ2-7, with D possibly being TRBD1 or TRBD2 (5 bases each). Germline-derived CDR1 and CDR2 are MNHNS and SASEGT. The CDR3 is 14 residues long. The CDR3 nucleotides read TGTACGTGCAGTGAATCTTTCGAGGGGTACGAGCAGTACTTC. It specifies CTCSESFEGYEQYF.

This clonotype was counted once. A much larger clone differs from this one at a single base, so this may be a read error. The J gene is TRBJ2-4, the V gene TRBV5-1; 7 positions agree with TRBD1. The germline V gene has CDR1 SGHRS and CDR2 YFSETQ. V trimming: 4 bases; J trimming: 8 bases; junction bases outside the gene matches: 9. The CDR3 loop spans 14 amino acids. Written as DNA, the CDR3 is TGCGCCAGCAGCCAAGACAGGGCCCTGGACATTCAGTACTTC. Protein sequence: CASSQDRALDIQYF.

This clonotype was recorded many times. The chain employs TRBV5-1 and TRBJ2-5, with 8 bases that match TRBD2. Germline V CDR1 and CDR2: SGHRS, YFSETQ. The CDR3 contains 14 residues. Unmatched junction bases numbered 2, after V lost 0 bases and J lost 4 bases. The CDR3 is CASSLAGRVETQYF. Here the CDR3 DNA reads TGCGCCAGCAGCTTGGCCGGGAGGGTAGAGACCCAGTACTTC.

There are a few counts of this clonotype. A much more abundant neighbour one base away suggests this may be a read error. The chain joins TRBV6-1 to TRBJ1-1; no clear D gene. With 3 bases removed from V and 7 bases from J, the gap between germline ends came to 9 bases. Germline CDR1 is MNHNS and CDR2 is SASEGT. The CDR3 is 12 residues long. DNA of the CDR3: TGTGCCAGCAGTGAGGTAGGAATTGAAGCTTTCTTT. Translation: CASSEVGIEAFF.

On this clonotype: A read error is possible here, since a much larger clone lies one base away. The genes are TRBV10-2 and TRBJ2-3; 7 bases are shared with TRBD2. Germline V gives CDR1 WSHSY, CDR2 SAAADI. This CDR3 is 17 amino acids long. J lost 1 base, V lost 4 bases, and 11 bases had no gene match. The CDR3 loop reads CASSGSGTGAGTDTQYF. The CDR3 DNA reads TGCGCCAGCAGTGGGAGCGGGACTGGGGCTGGCACAGATACGCAGTATTTT.

This clonotype was counted only a few times. The gene calls are TRBV18 and TRBJ1-2; 7 nucleotides line up with TRBD1. V dropped 5 bases and J dropped 10; count of bases not matched to a gene: 10. CDR3 length: 13 residues. In germline, CDR1 is KGHSH, CDR2 LQKENI. In DNA form, the CDR3 reads TGTGCCAGCTCATCTTCCCGGACAGGATACTACACCTTC. Its translation is CASSSSRTGYYTF.

This clonotype has only one observation. An end of the junction differs from the germline gene, which may be a read error. This sequence joins TRBV6-2 or TRBV6-3 and TRBJ1-2; D may be TRBD1 (6 bases). CDR3 size: 14 residues. CDR1 is MNHEY, CDR2 SVGEGT, per germline. The CDR3 is CASTSTGTNGGYTF. The CDR3 DNA follows: TGTGCAAGCACTTCTACAGGGACCAACGGTGGCTACACCTTC.

This clonotype was seen just once. At one end the junction does not follow the germline gene, possibly because of a read error. V is TRBV10-2 and J is TRBJ2-5; D may be TRBD1 (6 bases). Germline-derived CDR1 and CDR2 are WSHSY and SAAADI. The CDR3 contains 13 residues. The CDR3 is CASNGKGGETQYF. CDR3 DNA: TGCGCCAGCAATGGTAAAGGGGGAGAGACTCAGTACTTC.